This is a list of T cell receptor beta chains from one sample in a study of blood T cells in healthy people across ages. TCRdb recomputed calls from the 5' RACE reads with MiXCR, one row per CDR3 protein. The table records some 710,000 distinct CDR3 sequences, about half of them present only once. Sequenced: blood. These receptors were collected from a man older than 75 in good health. CDR3s include the opening cysteine and the closing phenylalanine or tryptophan. The D gene is left open where the match is weak. Expanded clones get a size class; other rows say once, few or many, or leave the size out.

j_call: TRBJ1-2; clone_size: few; d_call: -; v_call: TRBV20-1; cdr3_nt: TGCAGTGCTAGCGTCCCCAGGACTGCTAACTATGGCTACACCTTC; cdr3_aa: CSASVPRTANYGYTF
j_call: TRBJ2-1; clone_size: few; d_call: TRBD2; v_call: TRBV28; cdr3_nt: TGTGCCAGCAGTTTCGACGGGAGGGCCTTCAATGAGCAGTTCTTC; cdr3_aa: CASSFDGRAFNEQFF
j_call: TRBJ2-7; clone_size: -; d_call: -; v_call: TRBV20-1; cdr3_nt: TGCAGTGCTAGAGGGCTGGGGGGAGCGTCGCCCTACGAGCAGTACTTC; cdr3_aa: CSARGLGGASPYEQYF
j_call: TRBJ2-5; clone_size: -; d_call: -; v_call: TRBV28; cdr3_nt: TGTGCCACCCAGGCTCCGGGGGCCGACTACGGGCAGTACTTC; cdr3_aa: CATQAPGADYGQYF
j_call: TRBJ2-1; clone_size: -; d_call: -; v_call: TRBV12-3/TRBV12-4; cdr3_nt: TGTGCCAGCAGTGAACACAGGGACCCCACTTTCGACAATTGGCAGTTCTTC; cdr3_aa: CASSEHRDPTFDNWQFF
j_call: TRBJ2-7; clone_size: few; d_call: TRBD2; v_call: TRBV9; cdr3_nt: TGTGCCAGCAGCGTAGTCGCGGGGACTAGCGGGAGGACGAGCGACGAGCAGTACTTC; cdr3_aa: CASSVVAGTSGRTSDEQYF
j_call: TRBJ2-1; clone_size: few; d_call: TRBD1; v_call: TRBV11-2; cdr3_nt: TGTGCCAGCAGCCCCCGAGACAGGGGGGAGTTCTTC; cdr3_aa: CASSPRDRGEFF
j_call: TRBJ1-1; clone_size: -; d_call: -; v_call: TRBV12-3/TRBV12-4; cdr3_nt: TGTGCCAGCAGTTCTGACAACATGAACACTGAAGCTTTCTTT; cdr3_aa: CASSSDNMNTEAFF
j_call: TRBJ1-1; clone_size: once; d_call: TRBD1; v_call: TRBV6-6; cdr3_nt: TGTGCCAGCAGTTTGCCGGACAGGGGGCGAGCTTTCTTT; cdr3_aa: CASSLPDRGRAFF
j_call: TRBJ2-3; clone_size: -; d_call: -; v_call: TRBV9; cdr3_nt: TGTGCCAGCAGCGTAGTCGGGGATGGCACAGATACGCAGTATTTT; cdr3_aa: CASSVVGDGTDTQYF
j_call: TRBJ2-5; clone_size: few; d_call: TRBD1; v_call: TRBV25-1; cdr3_nt: TGTGCCAGCAGTGAACCCCGACAGGGGAAGACCCAGTACTTC; cdr3_aa: CASSEPRQGKTQYF
j_call: TRBJ2-7; clone_size: -; d_call: -; v_call: TRBV20-1; cdr3_nt: TGCAGTGCCCAAGGGACCTTTAACTACGAGCAGTACTTC; cdr3_aa: CSAQGTFNYEQYF
j_call: TRBJ2-1; clone_size: -; d_call: -; v_call: TRBV12-3/TRBV12-4; cdr3_nt: TGTGCCAGCAGTGCAATACTAGCAAATGAGCAGTTCTTC; cdr3_aa: CASSAILANEQFF
j_call: TRBJ2-7; clone_size: -; d_call: TRBD2; v_call: TRBV20-1; cdr3_nt: TGCAGTGCCGTCAGGACTAGCGGGGCTTCCTACGAGCAGTACTTC; cdr3_aa: CSAVRTSGASYEQYF
j_call: TRBJ2-4; clone_size: -; d_call: -; v_call: TRBV7-2; cdr3_nt: TGTGCCAGCAGCTTACGGAGGGGGGCGAGGAACATTCAGTACTTC; cdr3_aa: CASSLRRGARNIQYF
j_call: TRBJ2-3; clone_size: -; d_call: TRBD1; v_call: TRBV12-5; cdr3_nt: TGTGCTAGTGGTTTGGGACAGGGGCGCACAGATACGCAGTATTTT; cdr3_aa: CASGLGQGRTDTQYF
j_call: TRBJ2-7; clone_size: -; d_call: -; v_call: TRBV29-1; cdr3_nt: TGCAGCGTAAGGACGAACTCCTACGAGCAGTACTTC; cdr3_aa: CSVRTNSYEQYF
j_call: TRBJ2-2; clone_size: -; d_call: -; v_call: TRBV28; cdr3_nt: TGTGCCAGCAACTTAGGGATGTACACCGGGGAGCTGTTTTTT; cdr3_aa: CASNLGMYTGELFF
j_call: TRBJ2-1; clone_size: few; d_call: -; v_call: TRBV7-2; cdr3_nt: TGTGCCAGCAGTCCCCCTTCCATAGTAATATTCGATGAGCAGTTCTTC; cdr3_aa: CASSPPSIVIFDEQFF
j_call: TRBJ1-2; clone_size: many; d_call: -; v_call: TRBV7-9; cdr3_nt: TGTGCCAGCAGCTTAACCAGGGGTGAATATGGCTACACCTTC; cdr3_aa: CASSLTRGEYGYTF
j_call: TRBJ2-7; clone_size: -; d_call: TRBD2; v_call: TRBV7-9; cdr3_nt: TGTGCCAGCAGCCCGCTAGCGGGAGGGCCGCGAGAGGTAGCCGAGCAGTACTTC; cdr3_aa: CASSPLAGGPREVAEQYF
j_call: TRBJ1-2; clone_size: few; d_call: -; v_call: TRBV25-1; cdr3_nt: TGTGCCAGCAGTGGATCGACAGTGTCTGGCTATGGCTACACCTTC; cdr3_aa: CASSGSTVSGYGYTF
j_call: TRBJ2-7; clone_size: -; d_call: -; v_call: TRBV15; cdr3_nt: TGTGCCACCAGCAGAGGACAGACCTACGAGCTGTACTTC; cdr3_aa: CATSRGQTYELYF
j_call: TRBJ2-7; clone_size: few; d_call: TRBD2; v_call: TRBV27; cdr3_nt: TGTGCCAGCGCGACTAGCGGGAGTTTATACGAGCAGTACTTC; cdr3_aa: CASATSGSLYEQYF
j_call: TRBJ2-7; clone_size: -; d_call: -; v_call: TRBV28; cdr3_nt: TGTGCCAGCAGACCCCACCCCGGGACGGATTCCTACGAGCAGTACTTC; cdr3_aa: CASRPHPGTDSYEQYF
j_call: TRBJ1-6; clone_size: -; d_call: -; v_call: TRBV7-2; cdr3_nt: TGTGCCAGCAGCATGGACAGAGTCTATAATTCACCCCCCCACTTT; cdr3_aa: CASSMDRVYNSPPHF
j_call: TRBJ2-3; clone_size: -; d_call: -; v_call: TRBV21-1; cdr3_nt: TGTGCCAGCAGCAAAGAAGGGACCACAGATACGCAGTATTTT; cdr3_aa: CASSKEGTTDTQYF
j_call: TRBJ2-5; clone_size: -; d_call: -; v_call: TRBV6-2/TRBV6-3; cdr3_nt: TGTGCCAGCAGTTACTCGAGGGCACCGACCCAGTACTTC; cdr3_aa: CASSYSRAPTQYF
j_call: TRBJ2-5; clone_size: -; d_call: TRBD2; v_call: TRBV29-1; cdr3_nt: TGCAGCGTTGCTGGCGGGACTAGGATGAATGAGCAGTACTTC; cdr3_aa: CSVAGGTRMNEQYF
j_call: TRBJ2-1; clone_size: few; d_call: -; v_call: TRBV4-3; cdr3_nt: TGCGCCAGCAGCCAAGTGATGGGGCCCTACAATGAGCAGTTCTTC; cdr3_aa: CASSQVMGPYNEQFF